The 25 T cell receptor beta chains given below trace back to one sample, sequenced in a study of T cell responses to AZD1222 COVID-19 vaccine (dated by TCRdb to about 2021). What the time point label conveys for this sample: about 28 days (+/-7) after the second vaccine dose. Library preparation employed the immunoSEQ multiplex PCR assay. TCRdb obtained this table from immuneACCESS and retained in-frame rearrangements with V and J assigned. These tables miss some clones; where compared with another copy, unresolved V genes account for less than half of the shortfall, and the remainder is unexplained. This sample gives around 99,000 clones in total; around 92% of them show up just once. The leading ten clones occupy approximately 8.9% of the sample. The sequencing here drew on peripheral blood, taken 28 days after the second AZD1222 dose. The receptors shown here come from an adult who received the AZD1222 COVID-19 vaccine.

The CDR3 nucleotides are TGTGCCAGCAGTAGGGGGACACAATTCTACGAGCAGTACTTC. Translated, it gives CASSRGTQFYEQYF. The chain joins TRBV11-2 to TRBJ2-7; TRBD1 might be the D (6 bases). The CDR3 is made up of 14 amino acids. CDR1 and CDR2 (germline): SGHAT, FQNNGV. Trimming stripped 6 bases from V and 3 bases from J, with 15 bases between.

The chain uses TRBV6-5 and TRBJ1-2; tentatively, D is TRBD1 (6 bases). Germline assignment: CDR1 MNHEY and CDR2 SVGAGI. This CDR3 is built from 11 residues. V was clipped by 5 bases and J by 13 bases, with 14 bases between them. CDR3 bases: TGTGCCAGCAGTACAGGGTCTAGGGGCACCTTC. It encodes CASSTGSRGTF.

The rearrangement links TRBV19 to TRBJ1-5; 12 bases align to TRBD1. Germline CDR1 and CDR2: LNHDA and SQIVND (reference sequence). CDR3 length equals 15 residues. J lost 6 bases, V lost 6 bases, and 6 bases had no gene match. CDR3 sequence reads: CASSRGTGGFQPQHF. CDR3 sequence (DNA): TGTGCCAGTAGCCGAGGGACAGGGGGCTTTCAGCCCCAGCATTTT.

The chain joins TRBV5-5 to TRBJ1-6; 7 nucleotides line up with TRBD1. Trimming took 0 bases from V and 10 from J; bases not matched to a gene: 7. The germline V gene encodes CDR1 SGHKS and CDR2 YYEKEE (reference sequence). The CDR3 sequence is 15 residues long. This CDR3 is CASSLAGGHGSPLHF. CDR3 nucleotide sequence: TGTGCCAGCAGCTTGGCAGGGGGTCATGGGTCACCCCTCCACTTT.

The rearrangement links TRBV28 to TRBJ2-7; D gene unclear. V shed 2 bases and J shed 4 bases, with 3 bases lying between them. The CDR3 is 11 amino acids. Germline CDR1 MDHEN, CDR2 SYDVKM. As DNA, the CDR3 is TGTGCCAGCAGTTTAAGGTACGAGCAGTACTTC. Translation: CASSLRYEQYF.

This clone was seen only once. V usage is TRBV4-2 and J usage is TRBJ2-1, with D possibly TRBD2 on 6 matching bases. Germline V gene data show CDR1 as LGHNA and CDR2 as YNFKEQ. This CDR3 has 19 amino acids. Trimming stripped 4 bases from V and 5 bases from J, with 27 bases between. DNA of the CDR3: TGTGCCAGCAGCCCTGGTGCGGGACCCGAAGTCAACCCGCACAATGAGCAGTTCTTC. This gives the protein CASSPGAGPEVNPHNEQFF.

CDR3 amino acids: CASSFWTSETQYF. The CDR3 region has the DNA TGTGCCAGCAGCTTCTGGACTAGCGAGACCCAGTACTTC. V usage is TRBV5-5 and J usage is TRBJ2-5, with TRBD2 matching over 8 bases. The CDR3 is made up of 13 amino acids. V was pared by 2 bases and J by 5 bases, with 2 bases of the junction left unmatched. The germline V gene has CDR1 SGHKS and CDR2 YYEKEE (reference sequence). Variable domain in full (rest from reference TRBV5-5 and TRBJ2-5): DAGVTQSPTHLIKTRGQQVTLRCSPISGHKSVSWYQQVLGQGPQFIFQYYEKEERGRGNFPDRFSARQFPNYSSELNVNALLLGDSALYLCASSFWTSETQYFGPGTRLLVL.

The rearrangement uses TRBV20-1 and TRBJ1-6; no firm D call. The CDR3 has 13 amino acids. Trimming took off 3 bases at V and 9 bases at J, with 12 bases between the two ends. In germline, CDR1 is DFQATT, CDR2 SNEGSKA (reference sequence). As DNA, the CDR3 is TGCAGTGCTAGTAAGGGTGGTCTTTCACCCCTCCACTTT. This codes for CSASKGGLSPLHF.

The table lists this clone with a count of one. The rearrangement uses TRBV28 and TRBJ1-3; D gene unclear. Germline V gene lookup returns CDR1 MDHEN and CDR2 SYDVKM. The CDR3 spans 15 residues. The V and J ends lost 7 bases and 4 bases respectively, with 17 bases between them. CDR3 residues: CASTPRWKLGNTIYF. CDR3 DNA sequence: TGTGCCAGCACCCCTCGGTGGAAACTCGGAAACACCATATATTTT.

This clone was picked up a small number of times. The V and J genes are TRBV6-5 and TRBJ1-5; D not resolved. The germline CDR1 and CDR2 sequences are MNHEY and SVGAGI. V dropped 5 bases and J dropped 3 bases, with 11 bases sitting between them. The CDR3 length is 14 residues. The CDR3 coding sequence is TGTGCCAGCAGTCGACGGAACTCCAATCAGCCCCAGCATTTT. Protein sequence: CASSRRNSNQPQHF.

V gene TRBV7-2 combines with J gene TRBJ1-5; 7 bases match TRBD1. V shed 5 bases and J 7 bases; nucleotides not matched to a gene: 5. The CDR3 length is 13 residues. Germline lookup yields CDR1 SGHTA and CDR2 FQGNSA. Written as DNA, the CDR3 is TGTGCCAGCAGCCGGACAGGTCTGCAGCCCCAGCATTTT. Protein: CASSRTGLQPQHF.

This rearrangement joins TRBV19 to TRBJ2-1, with 9 nucleotides matching TRBD2. V dropped 6 bases and J dropped 6; count of bases not matched to a gene: 9. This CDR3 is 15 amino acids long. Germline V CDR1 and CDR2: LNHDA, SQIVND (reference sequence). In DNA form, the CDR3 reads TGTGCCAGTAGCCGGACTAGCGTTGATGGCAATGAGCAGTTCTTC. Amino acid sequence: CASSRTSVDGNEQFF.

This sequence joins TRBV6-5 and TRBJ2-7; a weak D match, TRBD1 (5 bases). Trimming took 6 bases from V and 0 from J, leaving 15 bases between them. The V gene's germline CDR1 is MNHEY and CDR2 SVGAGI. The CDR3 extends over 15 amino acids. For the CDR3, the DNA is TGTGCCAGCAGCTACGACAGCTTTTACTCCTACGAGCAGTACTTC. It specifies CASSYDSFYSYEQYF.

CDR3 in DNA: TGTGCCAGCAGTTACTCGATGGTGGCTAGCTACGAGCAGTACTTC. Its protein product is CASSYSMVASYEQYF. The chain carries TRBV6-5 and TRBJ2-7; D gene ambiguous. The CDR3 sequence is 15 residues long. V was pared by 0 bases and J by 3 bases, with 12 bases between. Germline V gene sequence: CDR1 MNHEY, CDR2 SVGAGI.

The rearrangement joins TRBV2 to TRBJ2-1; 9 positions agree with TRBD2. V gave up 1 base and J gave up 6 bases; unmatched junction bases: 4. CDR1 is SNHLY and CDR2 is FYNNEI in the germline V gene. This CDR3 has 15 residues. The CDR3 bases are TGTGCCAGCAGTGAAGGAGCGGGGGGCCGCAATGAGCAGTTCTTC. The encoded protein is CASSEGAGGRNEQFF.

The chain is built from TRBV6-4 and TRBJ1-6; TRBD1 might be the D (5 bases). Trimming removed 3 bases at V and 7 bases at J, with 13 bases between. The CDR3 is 15 amino acids. Germline V gene sequence: CDR1 MRHNA, CDR2 SNTAGT. DNA for the CDR3: TGTGCCAGCAGTGAGTTGGCCGGGGGGAATTCACCCCTCCACTTT. Encoded protein: CASSELAGGNSPLHF.

The chain employs TRBV5-4 and TRBJ2-3; D is undetermined. Germline V CDR1 and CDR2: SGHNT, YYREEE (reference sequence). This CDR3 has 14 amino acids. With 6 bases removed from V and 4 bases from J, the gap between germline ends came to 15 bases. The CDR3 sequence: CASTTRSGADTQYF. CDR3 nucleotide sequence: TGTGCCAGCACCACCCGAAGTGGCGCAGATACGCAGTATTTT. The variable domain in full, with the rest retrieved from reference TRBV5-4 and TRBJ2-3, is ETGVTQSPTHLIKTRGQQVTLRCSSQSGHNTVSWYQQALGQGPQFIFQYYREEENGRGNFPPRFSGLQFPNYSSELNVNALELDDSALYLCASTTRSGADTQYFGPGTRLTVL.

Written as DNA, the CDR3 is TGTGCCAGCAGCCCCCGGGGGCCCTATGAGCAGTTCTTC. It translates to CASSPRGPYEQFF. The V call is TRBV7-9, the J call TRBJ2-1; D is perhaps TRBD1 or TRBD2 (6 bases each). Germline values: CDR1 SEHNR, CDR2 FQNEAQ (reference sequence). V lost 5 bases and J 8 bases, leaving 13 bases between the germline ends. The CDR3 contains 13 residues.

The chain couples TRBV4-1 to TRBJ2-7; D possibly corresponds to TRBD2 (5 bases). Trimming took off 4 bases at V and 3 bases at J, with 16 bases between the two ends. The V gene's germline CDR1 is MGHRA and CDR2 YSYEKL. The CDR3 runs to 15 residues. DNA of the CDR3: TGCGCCAGCAGCCCACCCAATGGACTCCTCTACGAGCAGTACTTC. The encoded protein is CASSPPNGLLYEQYF.

The rearrangement uses TRBV29-1 and TRBJ1-1; no definite D call. The CDR3 covers 12 residues. Trimming took off 6 bases at V and 1 base at J, with 9 bases between the two ends. Per germline, CDR1 SQVTM and CDR2 ANQGSEA. The CDR3 is CSVVPENTEAFF. The CDR3 DNA sequence: TGCAGCGTAGTTCCGGAGAACACTGAAGCTTTCTTT.

V usage is TRBV11-1 and J usage is TRBJ2-5; D is unclear. The germline V gene has CDR1 SGHAT and CDR2 FQDESV (reference sequence). V lost 2 bases, J lost 5 bases, and 12 bases lay in between. This CDR3 spans 14 amino acids. CDR3 DNA sequence: TGTGCCAGCAGCTTATTTTCGACCGGGGAGACCCAGTACTTC. It specifies CASSLFSTGETQYF.

The V gene is TRBV6-5, the J gene TRBJ1-5; TRBD1 matches at 7 bases. This CDR3 spans 13 amino acids. V shed 6 bases and J 5 bases; nucleotides not matched to a gene: 4. Germline CDR1 is MNHEY and CDR2 is SVGAGI. CDR3 amino acids: CASSKDRDQPQHF. CDR3 coding DNA: TGTGCCAGCAGCAAAGACAGGGATCAGCCCCAGCATTTT.

This sequence joins TRBV30 and TRBJ2-5; possibly TRBD2 for D (6 bases). Trimming took 3 bases from V and 4 from J, leaving 15 bases between them. The CDR3 spans 14 residues. Germline assignment: CDR1 GTSNPN and CDR2 SVGIG (reference sequence). The CDR3 loop is CAWRPIGGAETQYF. The DNA of the CDR3 is TGTGCCTGGAGACCTATCGGAGGGGCAGAGACCCAGTACTTC.

J is TRBJ2-3 and V is TRBV5-1, with D tentatively TRBD2 (5 bases). The CDR3 has 15 residues. The V gene's germline CDR1 is SGHRS and CDR2 YFSETQ. Trimming stripped 7 bases from V and 7 bases from J, with 22 bases between. The CDR3 spells CASGPGVAAQNTQYF. The CDR3 nucleotides are TGCGCCAGCGGTCCCGGGGTAGCAGCCCAAAATACGCAGTATTTT. The complete variable domain, with remaining parts taken from reference TRBV5-1 and TRBJ2-3, reads KAGVTQTPRYLIKTRGQQVTLSCSPISGHRSVSWYQQTPGQGLQFLFEYFSETQRNKGNFPGRFSGRQFSNSRSEMNVSTLELGDSALYLCASGPGVAAQNTQYFGPGTRLTVL.

This chain connects TRBV7-3 to TRBJ2-3; no clear D gene. V was cut by 1 base and J by 2 bases, with 28 bases left in between. This CDR3 region has 21 residues. Germline V gene data show CDR1 as SGHTA and CDR2 as FQGTGA. Written as DNA, the CDR3 is TGTGCCAGCAGCTTAATGGGAAGGGAAGTGGTACCCGAACCCTCCACAGATACGCAGTATTTT. This sequence encodes CASSLMGREVVPEPSTDTQYF.